This TCR beta chain stems from a study of response to subunit inactivated influenza vaccine. This clonotype occurred a few times. TCRdb called the RT-PCR reads again in MiXCR, with one record for every CDR3 protein. The table includes some 540,000 distinct CDR3 sequences, under 30% detected once. Separately, the same data were catalogued under a study of T cells expressing NK-cell markers. That source reports: For TCR beta, cDNA was produced by 5'RACE template switching with UMIs. Seven donors tested HCMV-seropositive and one tested seronegative among the eight sequenced.

Specimen: CD4+ T cells sorted from PBMCs, collected 11 to 12 days after vaccination. This clonotype was obtained from a man in his fifties who received an inactivated influenza vaccine.

CDR3 bases: TGCAGCAGCTCCGGGACTAGCGGGACCTACAATGAGCAGTTCTTC. This encodes CSSSGTSGTYNEQFF. The chain recombines TRBV29-1 with TRBJ2-1; 13 bases are shared with TRBD2. Losses at the gene ends were 8 bases for V and 2 bases for J; bases not matched to a gene: 6. From germline, CDR1 is SQVTM and CDR2 ANQGSEA. The CDR3 contains 15 residues.